Presented here are 30 T cell receptor beta chains from one specimen sequenced in a study of blood T cell repertoires in COVID-19. Libraries were prepared by immunoSEQ multiplex PCR; TCRdb keeps only in-frame clonotypes and omits some of them. The repertoire holds about 210,000 clones, with about 91% as singletons. Sequencing used peripheral blood. The receptors stem from a man aged 25-45 years with acute or convalescent COVID-19.

The CDR3 bases are TGTGCCAGCATTTCCCGACTAGCGGGTAATGAGCAGTTCTTC. Translated: CASISRLAGNEQFF. The chain combines TRBV27 with TRBJ2-1; 10 bases map to TRBD2. The CDR3 spans 14 residues. CDR1 is MNHEY, CDR2 SMNVEV, per germline (reference sequence). The ends lost 7 bases at V and 7 bases at J; junction bases unmatched: 7.

This chain connects TRBV6-5 to TRBJ2-2, with D possibly TRBD1 on 6 matching bases. Per the germline V gene, CDR1 is MNHEY and CDR2 is SVGAGI. V lost 7 bases to trimming and J lost 2 bases, with 14 bases between them. This CDR3 comprises 15 residues. The CDR3 region has the DNA TGTGCCAGCACCACAGGGCAGGTCAACACCGGGGAGCTGTTTTTT. Protein sequence: CASTTGQVNTGELFF.

This clone came up once. The chain recombines TRBV5-8 with TRBJ2-3, with 9 bases aligning to TRBD2. V was clipped by 2 bases and J by 1 base; unmatched bases: 5. This CDR3 is built from 16 residues. Germline V CDR1 and CDR2: SGHTS, YDEGEE. The CDR3 sequence is CASSLKWTSGTDTQYF. In DNA form, the CDR3 reads TGTGCCAGCAGCTTAAAATGGACTAGCGGCACAGATACGCAGTATTTT.

The V call is TRBV5-1, the J call TRBJ2-5; 8 nucleotides agree with TRBD1. The V and J ends lost 0 bases and 5 bases, in that order; junction bases with no gene match: 6. CDR1 and CDR2 (germline): SGHRS, YFSETQ. The CDR3 consists of 15 residues. The CDR3 loop reads CASSLASQGVETQYF. The CDR3, as DNA: TGCGCCAGCAGCTTGGCTTCACAGGGGGTGGAGACCCAGTACTTC.

The chain links TRBV30 to TRBJ1-1; the match to TRBD1 covers 7 bases. Trimming cost V 4 bases and J 0 bases; bases outside gene matches: 17. The CDR3 covers 18 residues. Germline V lookup: CDR1 GTSNPN, CDR2 SVGIG (reference sequence). CDR3 amino acids: CAWKLTGPAGPMNTEAFF. The CDR3 nucleotides are TGTGCCTGGAAATTGACAGGGCCGGCTGGCCCCATGAACACTGAAGCTTTCTTT.

The chain is built from TRBV19 and TRBJ2-2; weak D call: TRBD2 (6 bases). The CDR3 contains 16 residues. Trimming removed 3 bases at V and 2 bases at J, with 13 bases between. Germline CDR1 reads LNHDA; CDR2 reads SQIVND (reference sequence). DNA of the CDR3: TGTGCCAGTAGTATCCAAGGACTAAAAAACACCGGGGAGCTGTTTTTT. This encodes CASSIQGLKNTGELFF.

This chain connects TRBV4-1 to TRBJ1-3, with D possibly TRBD1 on 5 matching bases. The germline V and J ends were trimmed by 1 base and 7 bases, with 14 bases remaining between them. Germline V lookup: CDR1 MGHRA, CDR2 YSYEKL. The CDR3 loop spans 15 amino acids. The DNA of the CDR3 is TGCGCCAGCAGCCAAGGGTCGGGGGGAAGTAACACCATATATTTT. This gives the protein CASSQGSGGSNTIYF.

The CDR3 DNA follows: TGTGCCAGCAGTTTAGGGACAGGGGCCTACGAGCAGTACTTC. This gives the protein CASSLGTGAYEQYF. V usage is TRBV27 and J usage is TRBJ2-7; 10 nucleotides match TRBD1. The germline V gene has CDR1 MNHEY and CDR2 SMNVEV (reference sequence). V lost 2 bases to trimming and J lost 2 bases; unmatched junction nucleotides: 0. The CDR3 sequence is 14 residues long.

The chain combines TRBV5-1 with TRBJ1-3, with TRBD1 matching over 7 bases. The germline V gene has CDR1 SGHRS and CDR2 YFSETQ. Trimming cost V 0 bases and J 2 bases; bases outside gene matches: 5. There are 16 residues in the CDR3. Here the CDR3 reads CASSLALRGTGNTIYF. The CDR3, as DNA: TGCGCCAGCAGCTTGGCCCTCAGGGGGACTGGAAACACCATATATTTT.

V is TRBV5-5 and J is TRBJ1-3; no definite D call. The CDR3 totals 13 residues. The V gene's germline CDR1 is SGHKS and CDR2 YYEKEE (reference sequence). V gave up 1 base and J gave up 0 bases, with 2 bases separating them. The DNA for the CDR3 is TGTGCCAGCAGCTTGCTCTCTGGAAACACCATATATTTT. Translation gives CASSLLSGNTIYF.

The chain uses TRBV18 and TRBJ1-1, with 9 bases identical to TRBD1. Germline values: CDR1 KGHSH, CDR2 LQKENI. With 3 bases clipped from V and 4 bases from J, the junction kept 9 bases outside the gene matches. CDR3 length: 16 residues. CDR3 DNA: TGTGCCAGCTCACCTTACCCGACAGGGGGGATCACTGAAGCTTTCTTT. It specifies CASSPYPTGGITEAFF.

This clone has a single count. CDR3 DNA: TGTGCCAGCAGTTCTGGGGGGAGGAGCACAGATACGCAGTATTTT. This encodes CASSSGGRSTDTQYF. The chain couples TRBV6-6 to TRBJ2-3; possible D gene TRBD2, 6 bases. Deletions cut 4 bases from V and 0 bases from J, with 11 bases between. Germline V lookup: CDR1 MNHNY, CDR2 SVGAGI (reference sequence). The CDR3 spans 15 residues.

The chain has TRBV5-5 and TRBJ2-2; 7 bases align to TRBD1. Germline V gene data show CDR1 as SGHKS and CDR2 as YYEKEE (reference sequence). The CDR3 is 14 amino acids. The ends lost 4 bases at V and 5 bases at J; junction bases unmatched: 5. CDR3 DNA sequence: TGTGCCAGCAGCGCGGACAGGACGACCGGGGAGCTGTTTTTT. Its translation is CASSADRTTGELFF.

This chain connects TRBV4-1 to TRBJ2-6; 8 bases agree with TRBD1. The CDR3 runs to 18 residues. With V trimmed by 3 bases and J by 2 bases, 9 bases remained unmatched. Germline values: CDR1 MGHRA, CDR2 YSYEKL. The CDR3 spells CASSHRQGLPTGANVLTF. DNA for the CDR3: TGCGCCAGCAGCCACCGACAGGGGTTACCCACTGGGGCCAACGTCCTGACTTTC.

The chain combines TRBV3-1 (or the pseudogene TRBV3-2) with TRBJ2-7; possible D gene TRBD1, 6 bases. CDR1 and CDR2 from the germline V gene are LGHDT and YNNKEL (reference sequence). CDR3 size: 16 residues. Trimming took off 2 bases at V and 1 base at J, with 15 bases between the two ends. Here the CDR3 DNA reads TGTGCCAGCAGCCAATACCTAGTGGGGGCATCCTACGAGCAGTACTTC. Translation: CASSQYLVGASYEQYF.

The chain couples TRBV11-2 to TRBJ1-1; D may be TRBD1 (5 bases). This CDR3 has 19 amino acids. V was cut by 3 bases and J by 1 base, with 24 bases left in between. Germline CDR1 and CDR2: SGHAT and FQNNGV. DNA of the CDR3: TGTGCCAGCAGCTTTACAAGTGCTGGCAGGGCGTGGCAGAACACTGAAGCTTTCTTT. Protein sequence: CASSFTSAGRAWQNTEAFF.

The V and J genes are TRBV5-8 and TRBJ2-1; 7 bases align to TRBD1. The CDR3 loop spans 13 amino acids. Germline-derived CDR1 and CDR2 are SGHTS and YDEGEE. V was pared by 4 bases and J by 7 bases, with 5 bases of the junction left unmatched. The CDR3 nucleotides read TGTGCCAGCAGCCTGTTACAGGGGAATGAGCAGTTCTTC. It specifies CASSLLQGNEQFF.

The CDR3 loop is CASSRVAGREQYF. DNA for the CDR3: TGTGCCAGCAGCCGAGTAGCGGGAAGGGAGCAGTACTTC. This chain connects TRBV7-9 to TRBJ2-7; 8 bases are shared with TRBD2. This CDR3 region has 13 residues. Germline lookup yields CDR1 SEHNR and CDR2 FQNEAQ (reference sequence). Losses at the gene ends were 5 bases for V and 7 bases for J; bases not matched to a gene: 7.

In this sample, this clone turned up once. The chain couples TRBV20-1 to TRBJ2-7; D is possibly TRBD1 (6 bases). The V and J ends lost 5 bases and 2 bases respectively, with 10 bases between them. Germline lookup yields CDR1 DFQATT and CDR2 SNEGSKA (reference sequence). This CDR3 comprises 12 residues. For the CDR3, the DNA is TGCAGTGCTCGTGACAGGACCTACGAGCAGTACTTC. It codes for CSARDRTYEQYF.

This chain uses TRBV27 with TRBJ1-2; D possibly corresponds to TRBD1 (6 bases). The CDR3 consists of 16 residues. V shed 5 bases and J shed 4 bases, with 20 bases lying between them. Germline V gene data show CDR1 as MNHEY and CDR2 as SMNVEV (reference sequence). The CDR3 DNA sequence: TGTGCCAGCAGTCTCGGGACATCAAACCCGATCTATGGCTACACCTTC. This codes for CASSLGTSNPIYGYTF.

CDR3 sequence: CASSLASGGIHEQFF. The CDR3 DNA follows: TGTGCCAGCAGCCTCGCTAGCGGGGGAATTCATGAGCAGTTCTTC. J is TRBJ2-1 and V is TRBV3-1 (or the pseudogene TRBV3-2); 10 bases fit TRBD2. After removal of 4 bases from V and 8 bases from J, the junction contained 8 bases not matched to a gene. The germline V gene encodes CDR1 LGHDT and CDR2 YNNKEL (reference sequence). The CDR3 has 15 residues.

The chain joins TRBV3-1 (or the pseudogene TRBV3-2) to TRBJ2-7; weak D call: TRBD2 (6 bases). The CDR3 runs to 14 residues. The germline V and J ends were trimmed by 1 base and 0 bases, with 7 bases remaining between them. The germline CDR1 and CDR2 sequences are LGHDT and YNNKEL (reference sequence). CDR3 sequence (DNA): TGTGCCAGCAGCCAAGGGAGGGTCTCCTACGAGCAGTACTTC. Protein sequence: CASSQGRVSYEQYF.

This rearrangement joins TRBV11-2 to TRBJ2-7; no clear D. Trimming shortened V by 3 bases and J by 2 bases, and 8 bases separated the two germline ends. The CDR3 consists of 13 residues. From germline, CDR1 is SGHAT and CDR2 FQNNGV. The DNA of the CDR3 is TGTGCCAGCAGCTTTGGGCAAACCTACGAGCAGTACTTC. Translated: CASSFGQTYEQYF.

V and J are TRBV2 and TRBJ2-2; weak D call: TRBD1 (6 bases). Trimming took 6 bases from V and 6 from J, leaving 11 bases between them. Germline assignment: CDR1 SNHLY and CDR2 FYNNEI. This CDR3 is built from 13 residues. The CDR3 DNA follows: TGTGCCAGCAGATATCAGGGGCCCGGGGAGCTGTTTTTT. Translation gives CASRYQGPGELFF. The whole variable domain, remainder taken from reference TRBV2 and TRBJ2-2, is EPEVTQTPSHQVTQMGQEVILRCVPISNHLYFYWYRQILGQKVEFLVSFYNNEISEKSEIFDDQFSVERPDGSNFTLKIRSTKLEDSAMYFCASRYQGPGELFFGEGSRLTVL.

The chain couples TRBV28 to TRBJ1-5; D is unresolved. This CDR3 has 17 residues. CDR1 is MDHEN and CDR2 is SYDVKM in the germline V gene. Trimming cost V 0 bases and J 0 bases, with 12 bases left between them. CDR3 DNA: TGTGCCAGCAGTTTATGTTGCGGGGTCTATAGCAATCAGCCCCAGCATTTT. Translated: CASSLCCGVYSNQPQHF.

V gene TRBV28 combines with J gene TRBJ1-2, with 7 bases aligning to TRBD1. This CDR3 is built from 15 residues. The germline V gene encodes CDR1 MDHEN and CDR2 SYDVKM. Trimming cost V 9 bases and J 5 bases; bases outside gene matches: 15. In DNA, the CDR3 is TGTGCCAGTCAGCGAGGGGGCGCTCCCGTTTATGGCTACACCTTC. Residues: CASQRGGAPVYGYTF.

This chain joins TRBV12-3 or TRBV12-4 and TRBJ2-3; no definite D call. The CDR3 sequence is 13 residues long. V was trimmed by 2 bases and J by 6 bases, leaving 9 bases between them. CDR3 region: CASSLTPRDTQYF. The CDR3, as DNA: TGTGCCAGCAGTTTAACGCCCCGGGATACGCAGTATTTT.

CDR3 bases: TGTGGTACGCGACAACCCCATCAGCCCCAGCATTTT. Protein product: CGTRQPHQPQHF. The J gene is TRBJ1-5, the V gene TRBV28, with unresolved D. Germline V gene sequence: CDR1 MDHEN, CDR2 SYDVKM. The CDR3 is 12 residues long. Together with reference TRBV28 and TRBJ1-5, the CDR3 gives the full variable domain: DVKVTQSSRYLVKRTGEKVFLECVQDMDHENMFWYRQDPGLGLRLIYFSYDVKMKEKGDIPEGYSVSREKKERFSLILESASTNQTSMYLCGTRQPHQPQHFGDGTRLSIL.

This chain connects TRBV29-1 to TRBJ1-5; TRBD1 might be the D (5 bases). The CDR3 loop spans 13 amino acids. V shed 7 bases and J shed 6 bases, with 16 bases lying between them. Germline V CDR1 and CDR2: SQVTM, ANQGSEA. The CDR3 sequence is CSATTGLGQPQHF. CDR3 DNA: TGCAGCGCCACTACAGGTTTAGGTCAGCCCCAGCATTTT.

The gene calls are TRBV27 and TRBJ1-6; maybe TRBD1 (6 bases). The germline CDR1 and CDR2 sequences are MNHEY and SMNVEV (reference sequence). The CDR3 length is 16 residues. The V end lost 5 bases, the J end lost 1 base, and 12 bases lay between the germline ends. The CDR3 loop is CASSTRGASYNSPLHF. CDR3 nucleotides: TGTGCCAGCAGTACCAGGGGAGCGTCCTATAATTCACCCCTCCACTTT.